This TCR beta chain was sequenced for a study of blood T cells in healthy people across ages. It was with a sample-barcoded 5' primer and a J-beta primer mix that a second PCR of roughly 7 to 12 cycles was run. Every single cDNA molecule received a tag from a template-switch adaptor with 12 random nucleotides. Via MiXCR, TCRdb re-called the 5' RACE reads, giving one row per CDR3 protein. Here the sample spans approximately 790,000 distinct CDR3 sequences, roughly 60% being singletons. Peripheral blood was drawn, around 9.4 milliliters per donor. This clonotype originated in a man younger than 40 in good health. Specimen: blood.

This CDR3 is CASSQASGGHEQYF. As DNA, the CDR3 is TGTGCCAGCAGCCAGGCGAGCGGGGGCCACGAGCAGTACTTC. The genes are TRBV3-1 and TRBJ2-5; TRBD2 agrees at 8 bases. The better agreement between TRBJ2-7 and the DNA end casts doubt on the J call. CDR1 and CDR2 (germline): LGHDT, YNNKEL (reference sequence). The CDR3 is 14 amino acids.